This T cell receptor beta chain appears in the sequencing data of a study of cytomegalovirus exposure and HLA in healthy donors. Findings and caveats of the study: CMV serostatus was the sole immune exposure information available. TCR beta V- and J-gene trimming, according to a later analysis, was linked to a missense DCLRE1C variant. In a later analysis, productive TCRs from donors in an Asian-associated ancestry cluster reportedly carried fewer N-insertions than the cohort mean.

Primers included in the PCR were 60 Vbeta and 13 Jbeta primers. Clones were sequenced by immunoSEQ multiplex PCR, and TCRdb holds only the in-frame ones, with some missing. The table has about 110,000 clones, about 72% seen once; the top ten hold around 2.1%. Of note for this clone: Its target is not known.

The CDR3 loop spans 11 amino acids. V dropped 3 bases and J dropped 8 bases, with 7 bases sitting between them. The germline V gene encodes CDR1 SQVTM and CDR2 ANQGSEA. What was sequenced was PBMCs. This chain joins TRBV29-1 and TRBJ1-4; D call uncertain. This sequence originates from a man younger than 35 in good health and CMV-seronegative. As DNA, the CDR3 is TGCAGCGTTGAGGCAGGAGAAAAACTGTTTTTT. This sequence encodes CSVEAGEKLFF.